This is a list of T cell receptor beta chains from one sample in a study of blood T cell repertoires in COVID-19. Assay: immunoSEQ multiplex PCR; the TCRdb copy retains only in-frame clones and omits some. Seen here are some 170,000 clones, around nine tenths observed once, and the top ten hold about 12%. The material sequenced was peripheral blood. The receptors shown here come from a woman in her 70s with COVID-19, enrolled during active disease. Both conserved end residues are part of each CDR3. Each record gives: D gene, J gene, clone size, V gene, CDR3 protein, CDR3 DNA. A D gene is named only where the DNA matches it firmly. A row's size may be missing; if present it is once, few, many or a size class.

>TRBD1|TRBJ1-4|.|TRBV7-2
CASSTLDRLNEKLFF
TGTGCCAGCAGCACATTGGACAGGTTAAATGAAAAACTGTTTTTT
>.|TRBJ2-1|.|TRBV27
CASSPRTARNEQFF
TGTGCCAGCAGTCCTCGGACAGCACGTAATGAGCAGTTCTTC
>.|TRBJ1-5|.|TRBV5-8
CASSSPAIQPQHF
TGTGCCAGCAGCTCCCCCGCTATTCAGCCCCAGCATTTT
>.|TRBJ1-3|.|TRBV5-6
CASSDYGSNGNTIYF
TGTGCCAGCAGCGACTATGGCAGTAATGGAAACACCATATATTTT
>.|TRBJ2-3|.|TRBV18
CASSRLRGTDTQYF
TGTGCCAGCTCACGACTTCGCGGCACAGATACGCAGTATTTT
>.|TRBJ2-7|.|TRBV30
CAWSAGGRVVDEQYF
TGTGCCTGGAGTGCCGGTGGCAGGGTGGTCGACGAGCAGTACTTC
>TRBD1|TRBJ1-4|.|TRBV24-1
CATSDPDRAGEKLFF
TGTGCCACCAGTGACCCGGACAGGGCCGGAGAAAAACTGTTTTTT
>TRBD2|TRBJ2-7|.|TRBV10-3
CAINSGTSSYEQYF
TGTGCCATCAACTCCGGGACTAGCTCCTACGAGCAGTACTTC
>.|TRBJ1-5|.|TRBV30
CAWSQATLHQGSNQPQHF
TGTGCCTGGTCTCAGGCCACACTACACCAGGGAAGCAATCAGCCCCAGCATTTT
>.|TRBJ1-1|.|TRBV28
CASTFRGSVTEAFF
TGTGCCAGCACGTTCAGGGGCTCGGTCACTGAAGCTTTCTTT
>TRBD2|TRBJ2-7|.|TRBV11-1
CASSPSRWEGYEQYF
TGTGCCAGCAGCCCGTCCAGGTGGGAGGGCTACGAGCAGTACTTC
>.|TRBJ1-6|.|TRBV27
CASTSSSSYNSPLHF
TGTGCCAGCACCTCCTCCAGCTCCTATAATTCACCCCTCCACTTT
>.|TRBJ1-6|.|TRBV3-1/TRBV3-2
CASSQVYSDDTPLHF
TGTGCCAGCAGCCAAGTTTATTCTGATGACACACCCCTCCACTTT
>.|TRBJ2-1|.|TRBV19
CATSGLLSSYNEQFF
TGTGCCACATCGGGACTCCTTAGCTCCTACAATGAGCAGTTCTTC
>TRBD2|TRBJ2-1|.|TRBV29-1
CSVKTPTSGRVEQFF
TGCAGCGTTAAGACGCCGACTAGCGGACGGGTTGAGCAGTTCTTC
>.|TRBJ2-4|.|TRBV25-1
CASSGNRALAKNIQYF
TGTGCCAGCAGTGGAAACAGGGCACTAGCCAAAAACATTCAGTACTTC
>TRBD1|TRBJ1-4|.|TRBV29-1
CSVGDRAVEKLFF
TGCAGCGTGGGGGACAGGGCGGTTGAAAAACTGTTTTTT
>TRBD1|TRBJ1-1|.|TRBV6-6
CASSGTGGSTEAFF
TGTGCCAGCAGTGGAACAGGGGGAAGCACTGAAGCTTTCTTT
>.|TRBJ2-1|.|TRBV4-1
CASSQDLQDNEQFF
TGCGCCAGCAGCCAAGATCTTCAGGACAATGAGCAGTTCTTC
>TRBD1|TRBJ1-5|.|TRBV23-1
CASSHHCQTAGTGGYPAGQPQHF
TGCGCCAGCAGTCACCACTGTCAAACCGCCGGGACAGGGGGATACCCTGCGGGTCAGCCCCAGCATTTT
>.|TRBJ1-3|.|TRBV18
CASSPGSGNTIYF
TGTGCCAGCTCACCGGGCTCCGGAAACACCATATATTTT
>TRBD1|TRBJ1-2|.|TRBV19
CASSKSTGNYGYTF
TGTGCCAGTAGTAAGTCGACAGGGAACTATGGCTACACCTTC
>.|TRBJ2-1|.|TRBV6-2/TRBV6-3
CASSYGGSLFNEQFF
TGTGCCAGCAGTTATGGTGGGAGTCTCTTCAATGAGCAGTTCTTC
>.|TRBJ2-2|.|TRBV19
CASSLQGLGELFF
TGTGCCAGTAGCCTCCAGGGTTTAGGGGAGCTGTTTTTT
>.|TRBJ1-3|.|TRBV14
CASSRTSSPGNTIYF
TGTGCCAGCTCCCGGACATCTTCCCCTGGAAACACCATATATTTT
>TRBD1|TRBJ1-2|.|TRBV6-2/TRBV6-3
CASSRRDRVAGYTF
TGTGCCAGCAGTCGTAGAGACAGGGTTGCTGGCTACACCTTC
>TRBD2|TRBJ2-7|.|TRBV29-1
CSVEGLAGLYEQYF
TGCAGCGTTGAGGGACTAGCGGGGCTTTACGAGCAGTACTTC
>.|TRBJ2-1|.|TRBV9
CASSVSPGYNEQFF
TGTGCCAGCAGCGTATCTCCGGGTTACAATGAGCAGTTCTTC
>TRBD1|TRBJ2-2|.|TRBV5-1
CASSLGGQMNTGELFF
TGCGCCAGCAGCTTGGGGGGACAGATGAACACCGGGGAGCTGTTTTTT
>.|TRBJ2-1|.|TRBV5-1
CASSLGPPSGMVQFF
TGCGCCAGCAGCTTGGGACCTCCCTCAGGGATGGTGCAGTTCTTC
>TRBD1|TRBJ1-1|.|TRBV12-3/TRBV12-4
CASRRTGNTEAFF
TGTGCCAGCAGGAGGACAGGGAACACTGAAGCTTTCTTT
>.|TRBJ1-3|once|TRBV10-3
CAISTGDNSGNTIYF
TGTGCCATCAGTACCGGGGATAACTCTGGAAACACCATATATTTT
>.|TRBJ1-4|.|TRBV6-1
CASSEVTGTHREKLFF
TGTGCCAGCAGTGAAGTTACAGGGACACACCGTGAAAAACTGTTTTTT
>.|TRBJ1-1|.|TRBV3-1/TRBV3-2
CASSQDRSTEAFF
TGTGCCAGCAGCCAAGATCGGAGCACTGAAGCTTTCTTT
>TRBD2|TRBJ2-7|.|TRBV10-3
CAISEPRTSGTFEQYF
TGTGCCATCAGTGAGCCCCGGACTAGCGGGACCTTCGAGCAGTACTTC
>TRBD1|TRBJ2-7|.|TRBV6-5
CASRAGGAEQYF
TGTGCCAGCAGGGCAGGGGGCGCCGAGCAGTACTTC
>TRBD2|TRBJ2-5|.|TRBV3-1/TRBV3-2
CASSQDTSGRETQYF
TGTGCCAGCAGCCAAGATACTAGCGGGAGAGAGACCCAGTACTTC
>.|TRBJ1-2|.|TRBV3-1/TRBV3-2
CASSQGFSGVHGYTF
TGTGCCAGCAGCCAAGGATTTTCGGGGGTACATGGCTACACCTTC
>.|TRBJ2-1|once|TRBV6-4
CASSASQGSYNEQFF
TGTGCCAGCAGTGCGAGCCAGGGGTCCTACAATGAGCAGTTCTTC
>TRBD1|TRBJ1-2|.|TRBV6-5
CASSHDRGINYGYTF
TGTGCCAGCAGCCACGACAGGGGGATTAACTATGGCTACACCTTC
>.|TRBJ2-7|.|TRBV5-1
CASSFISQGGDEQYF
TGCGCCAGCAGCTTTATATCCCAGGGTGGCGACGAGCAGTACTTC
>.|TRBJ1-1|.|TRBV29-1
CSVRKQGNTEAFF
TGCAGCGTTCGCAAACAGGGGAACACTGAAGCTTTCTTT
>.|TRBJ1-3|.|TRBV6-5
CASKRTTGGGNTIYF
TGTGCCAGCAAACGAACGACAGGAGGAGGAAACACCATATATTTT
>.|TRBJ2-3|.|TRBV3-1/TRBV3-2
CASSQVGSRADTQYF
TGTGCCAGCAGCCAAGTTGGGTCGAGGGCAGATACGCAGTATTTT
>.|TRBJ1-2|.|TRBV5-4
CASSFPGIKGYTF
TGTGCCAGCAGCTTCCCAGGGATTAAGGGCTACACCTTC
>TRBD1|TRBJ2-7|.|TRBV6-2/TRBV6-3
CASSYSRGTGLEQYF
TGTGCCAGCAGTTACTCGAGGGGGACAGGGCTCGAGCAGTACTTC
>.|TRBJ1-2|few|TRBV29-1
CSVAAGINYGYTF
TGCAGCGTTGCGGCGGGGATTAACTATGGCTACACCTTC
>TRBD1|TRBJ2-3|.|TRBV5-1
CASIRDRSTDTQYF
TGCGCCAGCATCCGGGACAGGAGCACAGATACGCAGTATTTT
>.|TRBJ2-7|few|TRBV18
CASSPPNSTFYEQYF
TGTGCCAGCTCACCACCTAACAGTACCTTCTACGAGCAGTACTTC
>.|TRBJ2-1|once|TRBV9
CASSATNYNEQFF
TGTGCCAGCAGCGCGACAAACTACAATGAGCAGTTCTTC
>.|TRBJ1-2|few|TRBV28
CASTQSRLTPYFNYGYTF
TGTGCCAGCACCCAATCCAGACTTACTCCTTACTTTAACTATGGCTACACCTTC
>TRBD1|TRBJ2-5|once|TRBV3-1/TRBV3-2
CASSQFRGRETQYF
TGTGCCAGCAGCCAATTCAGGGGGCGGGAGACCCAGTACTTC
>.|TRBJ2-1|.|TRBV10-3
CAISDPSVLGNEQFF
TGTGCCATCAGTGATCCTAGCGTTCTCGGCAATGAGCAGTTCTTC
>.|TRBJ1-2|.|TRBV5-4
CASSLGTVLNYGYTF
TGTGCCAGCAGCTTGGGGACAGTTCTTAACTATGGCTACACCTTC
>.|TRBJ2-2|.|TRBV7-2
CASSLRTQGSGELFF
TGTGCCAGCAGCTTAAGGACCCAGGGGTCCGGGGAGCTGTTTTTT